Sequencing of this T cell receptor beta chain was carried out in a study of cytomegalovirus exposure and HLA in healthy donors. PCR involved 60 Vbeta and 13 Jbeta primers. Sequenced by immunoSEQ multiplex PCR; TCRdb stores in-frame clones only, minus some. The table shows about 110,000 clones, with around 64% occurring only once. This clone has more than one count but fewer than ten. J gave up 2 bases and V 4 bases, and 9 bases lay outside the gene matches. CDR1 SGHRS and CDR2 YFSETQ come from the germline V gene. This CDR3 contains 15 residues. The sample taken for sequencing was PBMCs. The sequence derives from a young man in good health and CMV-seropositive. V usage is TRBV5-1 and J usage is TRBJ2-7; 7 bases match TRBD1. CDR3 sequence reads: CASSVTGSSAYEQYF. CDR3 in DNA: TGCGCCAGCAGCGTGACAGGGTCGTCGGCCTACGAGCAGTACTTC.